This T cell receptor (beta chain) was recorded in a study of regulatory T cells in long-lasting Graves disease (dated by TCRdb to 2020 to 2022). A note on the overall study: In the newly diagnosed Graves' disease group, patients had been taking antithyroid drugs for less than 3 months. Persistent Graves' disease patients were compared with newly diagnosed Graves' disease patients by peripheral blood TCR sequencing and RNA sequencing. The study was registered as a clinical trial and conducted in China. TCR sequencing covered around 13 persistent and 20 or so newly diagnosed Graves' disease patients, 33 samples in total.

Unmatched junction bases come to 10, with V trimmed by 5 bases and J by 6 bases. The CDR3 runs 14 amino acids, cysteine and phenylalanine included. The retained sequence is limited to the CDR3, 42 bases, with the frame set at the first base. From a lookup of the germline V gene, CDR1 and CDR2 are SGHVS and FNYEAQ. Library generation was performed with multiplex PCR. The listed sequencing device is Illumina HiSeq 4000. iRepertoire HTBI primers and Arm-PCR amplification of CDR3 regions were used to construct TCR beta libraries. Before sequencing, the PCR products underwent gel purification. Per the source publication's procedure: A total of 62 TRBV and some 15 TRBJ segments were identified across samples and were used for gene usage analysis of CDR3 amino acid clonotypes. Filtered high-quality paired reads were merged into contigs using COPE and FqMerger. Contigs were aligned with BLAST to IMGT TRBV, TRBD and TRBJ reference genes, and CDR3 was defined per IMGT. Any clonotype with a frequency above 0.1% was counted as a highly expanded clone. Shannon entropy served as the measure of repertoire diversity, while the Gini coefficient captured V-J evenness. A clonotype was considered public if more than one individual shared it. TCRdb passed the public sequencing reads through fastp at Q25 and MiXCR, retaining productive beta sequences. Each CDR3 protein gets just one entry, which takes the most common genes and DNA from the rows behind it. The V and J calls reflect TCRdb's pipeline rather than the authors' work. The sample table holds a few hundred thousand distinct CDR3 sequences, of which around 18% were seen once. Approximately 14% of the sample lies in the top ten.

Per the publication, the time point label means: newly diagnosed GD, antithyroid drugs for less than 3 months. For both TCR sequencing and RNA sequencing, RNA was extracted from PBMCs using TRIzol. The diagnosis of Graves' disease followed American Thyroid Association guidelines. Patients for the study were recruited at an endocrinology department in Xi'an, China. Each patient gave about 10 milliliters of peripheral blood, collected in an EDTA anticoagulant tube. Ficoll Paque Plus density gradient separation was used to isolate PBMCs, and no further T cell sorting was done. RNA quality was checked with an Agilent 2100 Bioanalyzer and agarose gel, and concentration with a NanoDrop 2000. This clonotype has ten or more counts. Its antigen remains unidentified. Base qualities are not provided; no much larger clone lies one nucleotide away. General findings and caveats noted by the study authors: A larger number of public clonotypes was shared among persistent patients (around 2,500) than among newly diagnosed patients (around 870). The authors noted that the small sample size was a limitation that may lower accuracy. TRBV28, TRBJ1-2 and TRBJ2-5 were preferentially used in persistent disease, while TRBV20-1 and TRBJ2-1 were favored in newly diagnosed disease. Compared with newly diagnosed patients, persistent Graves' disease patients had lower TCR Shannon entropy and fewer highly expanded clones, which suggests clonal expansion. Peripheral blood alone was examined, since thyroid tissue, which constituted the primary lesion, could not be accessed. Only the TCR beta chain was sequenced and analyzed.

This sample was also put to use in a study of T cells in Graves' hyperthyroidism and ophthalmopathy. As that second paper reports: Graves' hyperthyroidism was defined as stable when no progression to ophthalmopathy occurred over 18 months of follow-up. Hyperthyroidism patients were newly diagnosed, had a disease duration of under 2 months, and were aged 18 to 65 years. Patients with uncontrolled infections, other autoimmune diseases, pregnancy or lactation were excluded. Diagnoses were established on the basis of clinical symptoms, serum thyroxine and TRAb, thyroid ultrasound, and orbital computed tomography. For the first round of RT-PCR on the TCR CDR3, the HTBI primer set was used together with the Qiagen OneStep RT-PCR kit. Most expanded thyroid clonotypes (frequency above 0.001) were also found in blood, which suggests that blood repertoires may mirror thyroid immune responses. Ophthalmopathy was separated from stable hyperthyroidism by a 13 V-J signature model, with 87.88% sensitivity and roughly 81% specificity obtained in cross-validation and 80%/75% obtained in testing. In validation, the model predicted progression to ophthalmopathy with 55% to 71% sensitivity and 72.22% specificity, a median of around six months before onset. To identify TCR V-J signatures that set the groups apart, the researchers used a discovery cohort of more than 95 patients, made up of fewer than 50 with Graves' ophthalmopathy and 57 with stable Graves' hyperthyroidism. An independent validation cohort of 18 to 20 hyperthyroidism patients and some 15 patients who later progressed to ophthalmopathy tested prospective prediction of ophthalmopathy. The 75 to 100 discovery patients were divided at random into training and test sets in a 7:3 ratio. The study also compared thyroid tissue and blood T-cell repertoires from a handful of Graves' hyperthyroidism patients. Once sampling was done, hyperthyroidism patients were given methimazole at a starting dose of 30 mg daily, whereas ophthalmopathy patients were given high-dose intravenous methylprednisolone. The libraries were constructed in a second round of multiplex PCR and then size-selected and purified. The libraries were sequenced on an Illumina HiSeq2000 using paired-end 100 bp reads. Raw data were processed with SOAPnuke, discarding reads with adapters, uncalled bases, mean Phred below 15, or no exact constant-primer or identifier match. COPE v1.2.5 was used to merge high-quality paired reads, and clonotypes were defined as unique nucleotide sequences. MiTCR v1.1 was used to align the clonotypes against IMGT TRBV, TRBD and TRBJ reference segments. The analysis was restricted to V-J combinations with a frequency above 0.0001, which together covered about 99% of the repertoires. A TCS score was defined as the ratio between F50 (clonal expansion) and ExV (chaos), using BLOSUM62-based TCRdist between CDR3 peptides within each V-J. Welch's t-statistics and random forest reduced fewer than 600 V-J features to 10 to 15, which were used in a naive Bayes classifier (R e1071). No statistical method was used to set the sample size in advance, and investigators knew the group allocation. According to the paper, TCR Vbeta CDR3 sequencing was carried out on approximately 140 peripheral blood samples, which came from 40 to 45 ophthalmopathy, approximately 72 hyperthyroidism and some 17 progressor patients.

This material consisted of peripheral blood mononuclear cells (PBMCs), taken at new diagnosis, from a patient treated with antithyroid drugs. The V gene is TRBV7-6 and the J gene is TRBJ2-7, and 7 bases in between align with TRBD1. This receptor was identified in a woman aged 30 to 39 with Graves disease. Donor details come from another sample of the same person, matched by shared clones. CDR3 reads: CASSPNPDRAEQYF. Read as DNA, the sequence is TGTGCCAGCAGCCCTAACCCCGACAGGGCCGAGCAGTACTTC.